The following is a TCR beta chain sequence with its context. Its antigen has not been determined. These data originate in a study of monozygotic twins with inflammatory bowel disease (dated by TCRdb to about 2019). General notes on the study: The complete study included 28 monozygotic twin pairs: 19 IBD-discordant Danish pairs and nine German pairs, of which four were IBD-concordant and five were IBD-discordant. Each individual had, on average, about 151 000 unique TCRalpha sequences and 181 000 unique TCRbeta sequences available for analysis. Disease-associated traits were sought mainly through comparisons between IBD patients and their genetically identical healthy co-twins within discordant pairs. The study at large found these results: No difference in repertoire similarity was observed between concordant and discordant twins, possibly owing to limited statistical power. Compared with healthy twins, IBD patients had fewer clonotypes in common with other individuals, a difference most pronounced in patients showing signs of disease activity. Because patients were on differing immunosuppressive treatments, the repertoires may have picked up extra background noise and inter-individual variability. TCRbeta repertoire diversity, by inverse Simpson index, was decreased in IBD patients compared with their healthy co-twins. No single strong signal or clonotype linked to IBD turned up in the results, so the idea that one exists was not supported. The analysis was unable to tell apart different T cell subtypes.

Libraries were prepared through 5' RACE. For each TCR library, approximately 3.5 ug of total RNA was used. cDNA was synthesized with SMARTScribe reverse transcriptase in eight separate reactions per sample. During cDNA synthesis, unique molecular identifiers containing a 6-nucleotide sample barcode were introduced by template switching. TCRalpha and TCRbeta cDNA was amplified by two nested PCRs of approximately 17 and 9 cycles, with bead purification after each PCR. Before amplification, the cDNA was both treated with uracil DNA-glycosylase and purified with the QIAquick PCR purification kit. The second PCR added Illumina TruSeq-compatible adapters along with sample-specific barcodes. TapeStation and Qubit were used to check library quality and concentration, and about 4.5 ng of each library was pooled. The pooled libraries were sequenced with 2 x 100 bp reads and custom sequencing primers on an Illumina HiSeq2500 single-index Rapid Run. The authors processed their data as follows. MiGEC version 1.2.6 was used for UMI-based consensus assembly to correct PCR and sequencing errors. V(D)J alignment, clonotype assembly and CDR3 extraction were performed with MiXCR version 2.1.1. Normalisation of gene usage, clonotype sharing and MAIT/NKT TCR abundance was achieved by analysing the top 1000, 10 000 and 20 000 clonotypes per sample. After downsampling to 27 000 UMIs, diversity was calculated as the inverse Simpson index using the vegan R package. Statistical testing used paired Mann-Whitney U tests on the discordant twin pairs and applied Benjamini-Hochberg correction for multiple testing. Following reprocessing of the reads by TCRdb, the data hold one row per CDR3 protein sequence and no DNA is available. The V and J calls here are based on TCRdb, not the publication. The sample's own table lists about 450,000 distinct CDR3 sequences. The ten biggest clones cover 2.4% of the sample.

From each donor, a 2.5 ml peripheral blood sample was drawn into PAXgene tubes and stored at -80 degrees C. Without any T cell sorting, total RNA was extracted from whole blood using the PAXgene blood miRNA kit on an automated QIAcube. Peripheral blood from monozygotic twin pairs concordant or discordant for inflammatory bowel disease was subjected to deep TCRalpha and TCRbeta repertoire profiling with unique molecular barcoding. Smoking habits were recorded for all twin pairs, with individuals classified as current, former or never smokers. The CDR3 holds 16 amino acids from the cysteine to the phenylalanine. DNA for this receptor is not on file.

The TCR sequence derives from a human donor with ulcerative colitis or Crohn's disease, or a healthy co-twin of an affected twin (not recorded which). Material: blood. The chain was built from TRBV12-3 or TRBV12-4 and TRBJ2-7; the D call of TRBD2 rests on TCRdb alone, since no DNA is present to check it. The CDR3 protein is CASSPRTSGRPNEQYF.